The 30 T cell receptor beta chains in this list originate from one sample, sequenced in a study of cytomegalovirus exposure and HLA in healthy donors. PCR used 60 Vbeta primers and 13 Jbeta primers. Sequenced by immunoSEQ multiplex PCR; TCRdb stores in-frame clones only, minus some. The sample yields fewer than 200,000 clones, more than 75% seen once. What was sequenced was PBMCs. The source is a girl under three years old in good health and CMV-seronegative.

The CDR3 DNA is TGTGCCATCAGGACACTAGCGGGGAGTACTTCGAACACCGGGGAGCTGTTTTTT. Translated, it gives CAIRTLAGSTSNTGELFF. V usage is TRBV10-3 and J usage is TRBJ2-2, with 10 nucleotides matching TRBD2. CDR1 and CDR2 (germline): ENHRY, SYGVKD. Trimming removed 6 bases from V and 0 bases from J; junction bases left unmatched: 10. This CDR3 has 18 residues.

This CDR3 reads CASSLLAVSHYEQYF. As DNA, the CDR3 is TGTGCCAGCAGCTTGTTAGCGGTTTCCCACTACGAGCAGTACTTC. The chain recombines TRBV5-6 with TRBJ2-7; D may be TRBD2 (6 bases). This CDR3 is built from 15 residues. The germline V gene has CDR1 SGHDT and CDR2 YYEEEE. V lost 1 base, J lost 3 bases, and 14 bases lay in between.

This chain joins TRBV6-1 and TRBJ2-2; TRBD2 matches at 7 bases. Germline CDR1 reads MNHNS; CDR2 reads SASEGT. After removal of 3 bases from V and 2 bases from J, the junction contained 6 bases not matched to a gene. The CDR3 loop spans 16 amino acids. Here the CDR3 reads CASSDLGGRNTGELFF. DNA for the CDR3: TGTGCCAGCAGTGATTTGGGAGGGAGAAACACCGGGGAGCTGTTTTTT.

The gene calls are TRBV4-1 and TRBJ2-5; 8 nucleotides line up with TRBD2. The germline gives CDR1 MGHRA, CDR2 YSYEKL. The CDR3 sequence is 15 residues long. The junction had 4 bases not matched to a gene; V was cut back by 4 bases and J by 0 bases. This CDR3 is CASSLAGSYQETQYF. The CDR3 region has the DNA TGCGCCAGCAGCCTAGCGGGGTCGTACCAAGAGACCCAGTACTTC.

The rearrangement uses TRBV19 and TRBJ1-5, with 7 bases aligning to TRBD1. The germline V gene encodes CDR1 LNHDA and CDR2 SQIVND (reference sequence). The CDR3 is 17 residues long. V was pared by 3 bases and J by 6 bases, with 14 bases of the junction left unmatched. In DNA form, the CDR3 reads TGTGCCAGTAGTATGCCCCACCAACGACAGGGTTCTCAGCCCCAGCATTTT. As protein: CASSMPHQRQGSQPQHF.

The count of this clone is one. V and J are TRBV6-5 and TRBJ2-7; 7 nucleotides line up with TRBD2. The CDR3 runs 14 residues. Germline V CDR1 and CDR2: MNHEY, SVGAGI. V lost 5 bases, J lost 3 bases, and 7 bases stayed unmatched. This CDR3 reads CASSPAGEDYEQYF. The DNA for the CDR3 is TGTGCCAGCAGTCCCGCGGGAGAGGACTACGAGCAGTACTTC.

This clone is a singleton in its sample. The genes are TRBV4-2 and TRBJ2-1, with a weak D call TRBD2 (5 bases). Germline CDR1 and CDR2: LGHNA and YNFKEQ. V lost 3 bases and J lost 5, with 8 bases in between. CDR3 length equals 13 residues. CDR3: CASSHPGDNEQFF. For the CDR3, the DNA is TGTGCCAGCAGCCACCCCGGGGACAATGAGCAGTTCTTC.

Only a few counts were recorded for this clone. V gene TRBV2 combines with J gene TRBJ2-7; 7 bases agree with TRBD2. CDR1 and CDR2 (germline): SNHLY, FYNNEI. V was pared by 7 bases and J by 3 bases, with 12 bases of the junction left unmatched. The CDR3 spans 15 residues. The CDR3 DNA follows: TGTGCCAGCAATGAGGAGGCTAGCGGCAGCTACGAGCAGTACTTC. Its translation is CASNEEASGSYEQYF.

This clone was recorded once. The V and J genes are TRBV19 and TRBJ1-1; 9 nucleotides agree with TRBD1. The V gene end was trimmed by 2 bases and the J gene end by 0 bases; junction bases not matched to a gene: 10. Germline CDR1 reads LNHDA; CDR2 reads SQIVND (reference sequence). CDR3 length: 18 residues. CDR3 sequence (DNA): TGTGCCAGTAGTATATCTCGGACAGGGGTCCTCATGAACACTGAAGCTTTCTTT. The encoded protein is CASSISRTGVLMNTEAFF. Together with reference TRBV19 and TRBJ1-1, the CDR3 gives the full variable domain: DGGITQSPKYLFRKEGQNVTLSCEQNLNHDAMYWYRQDPGQGLRLIYYSQIVNDFQKGDIAEGYSVSREKKESFPLTVTSAQKNPTAFYLCASSISRTGVLMNTEAFFGQGTRLTVV.

There are a few counts of this clone. The V gene is TRBV6-1, the J gene TRBJ2-5; tentative D call: TRBD2 (5 bases). Trimming removed 2 bases from V and 5 bases from J, with 9 bases in between. Germline V lookup: CDR1 MNHNS, CDR2 SASEGT. There are 13 residues in the CDR3. As DNA, the CDR3 is TGTGCCAGCAGTGAACGGGGTCGGGAGACCCAGTACTTC. Amino acid sequence: CASSERGRETQYF.

This clone turned up a few times. This chain connects TRBV11-1 to TRBJ2-5; 7 bases agree with TRBD1. CDR1 and CDR2 from the germline V gene are SGHAT and FQDESV (reference sequence). Trimming removed 6 bases from V and 1 base from J; junction bases left unmatched: 5. The CDR3 extends over 14 amino acids. CDR3 coding DNA: TGTGCCAGCAGGACAGGGAGCCCCCAAGAGACCCAGTACTTC. Translated: CASRTGSPQETQYF.

The rearrangement links TRBV7-9 to TRBJ2-5, with D tentatively TRBD2 (6 bases). Germline V gives CDR1 SEHNR, CDR2 FQNEAQ (reference sequence). The CDR3 extends over 15 amino acids. The V end lost 5 bases, the J end lost 2 bases, and 15 bases lay between the germline ends. Here the CDR3 reads CASSVGGTKQETQYF. In DNA, the CDR3 is TGTGCCAGCAGCGTAGGCGGGACGAAACAAGAGACCCAGTACTTC.

The V gene is TRBV7-9, the J gene TRBJ1-1; no clear D gene. Germline V gene sequence: CDR1 SEHNR, CDR2 FQNEAQ (reference sequence). Between the trimmed V and J ends, which lost 4 bases and 7 bases, there was a span of 7 bases. The CDR3 is 11 residues long. The CDR3 nucleotides read TGTGCCAGCAGCTCGGGAGTTGAAGCTTTCTTT. It yields the protein CASSSGVEAFF.

This chain connects TRBV6-1 to TRBJ2-7; 9 bases fit TRBD2. CDR1 is MNHNS, CDR2 SASEGT, per germline. Trimming cost V 7 bases and J 1 base; bases outside gene matches: 8. The CDR3 contains 15 residues. CDR3 residues: CASKFGLAYSYEQYF. CDR3 in DNA: TGTGCCAGCAAGTTTGGACTAGCGTATTCCTACGAGCAGTACTTC.

This clone has only one observation. The sample contains more than one DNA sequence encoding this CDR3. This chain links TRBV27 with TRBJ2-7; 9 nucleotides match TRBD2. With 6 bases clipped from V and 2 bases from J, the junction kept 5 bases outside the gene matches. CDR1 MNHEY and CDR2 SMNVEV come from the germline V gene (reference sequence). CDR3 size: 14 residues. The CDR3 DNA sequence: TGTGCCAGCAGCCCGGGACTAGCTCCCTACGAGCAGTACTTC. This codes for CASSPGLAPYEQYF.

This clone has a single count. The V call is TRBV10-3, the J call TRBJ1-2; TRBD1 matches 7 bases. Germline values: CDR1 ENHRY, CDR2 SYGVKD. The CDR3 is made up of 15 amino acids. J gave up 4 bases and V 8 bases, and 13 bases lay outside the gene matches. DNA for the CDR3: TGTGCCATCTTGGGGCGGAGGGGGCTTTTCTATGGCTACACCTTC. The encoded protein is CAILGRRGLFYGYTF.

Points on this clone: The junction differs from germline at one of its ends, possibly a read error. The chain combines TRBV18 with TRBJ2-1; D is tentatively TRBD1 or TRBD2 (5 bases each). Per germline, CDR1 KGHSH and CDR2 LQKENI. This CDR3 spans 14 amino acids. The CDR3 DNA reads as TGTGCCAGCACACCAGGGAGAACTCTCAATGAGCAGTTCTTC. Encoded protein: CASTPGRTLNEQFF.

The chain joins TRBV6-5 to TRBJ2-7; 9 bases line up with TRBD1. Looked up from germline, CDR1 is MNHEY and CDR2 is SVGAGI. The CDR3 covers 12 residues. Germline trimming cut 7 bases from V and 7 bases from J; bases unmatched to any gene: 5. For the CDR3, the DNA is TGTGCCAGCACGGGACAGGGAGTTGAGCAGTACTTC. Protein sequence: CASTGQGVEQYF.

The V call is TRBV19, the J call TRBJ2-4, with 8 bases lining up with TRBD2. This CDR3 region has 20 residues. V lost 5 bases, J lost 0 bases, and 18 bases stayed unmatched. Germline V lookup: CDR1 LNHDA, CDR2 SQIVND (reference sequence). CDR3 sequence: CASSWPRGGNPRLAKNIQYF. Here the CDR3 DNA reads TGTGCCAGTAGTTGGCCGCGCGGGGGGAATCCTCGGCTAGCCAAAAACATTCAGTACTTC.

The genes are TRBV27 and TRBJ2-3; D gene uncertain. This CDR3 has 14 residues. The V gene lost 6 bases and the J gene lost 4 bases, with 14 bases spanning the gap. Per germline, CDR1 MNHEY and CDR2 SMNVEV (reference sequence). Written as DNA, the CDR3 is TGTGCCAGCAGCCAGGCCTGGGTCCCAGATACGCAGTATTTT. This translates into CASSQAWVPDTQYF.

CDR3 nucleotide sequence: TGTGCCAGCTCACCGGCGACAGCCTGGCCTGGAAACACCATATATTTT. This encodes CASSPATAWPGNTIYF. The chain combines TRBV18 with TRBJ1-3, with a possible D match to TRBD1 (5 bases). Germline CDR1 is KGHSH and CDR2 is LQKENI. V was shortened by 3 bases and J by 2 bases, with 14 bases between the two germline ends. The CDR3 has 16 amino acids.

This chain joins TRBV18 and TRBJ2-1; 7 nucleotides agree with TRBD1. The CDR3 has 14 residues. Germline values: CDR1 KGHSH, CDR2 LQKENI. V was pared by 3 bases and J by 4 bases, with 3 bases of the junction left unmatched. The chain's CDR3 is CASSPRGPYNEQFF. In nucleotides, the CDR3 is TGTGCCAGCTCACCGAGGGGGCCGTACAATGAGCAGTTCTTC.

The chain couples TRBV4-1 to TRBJ2-3; a weak D match, TRBD2 (6 bases). V lost 6 bases and J 4 bases, leaving 17 bases between the germline ends. Germline CDR1 is MGHRA and CDR2 is YSYEKL. The CDR3 covers 15 residues. CDR3: CASRRQAEGADTQYF. Written as DNA, the CDR3 is TGCGCCAGCAGGCGGCAGGCGGAGGGTGCAGATACGCAGTATTTT.

The J gene is TRBJ1-2, the V gene TRBV14, with D tentatively TRBD1 (5 bases). Germline V gene lookup returns CDR1 SGHDN and CDR2 FVKESK. Trimming pared 0 bases from V and 4 bases from J, leaving 9 bases between. The CDR3 has 14 amino acids. CDR3 in DNA: TGTGCCAGCAGCCAAGATGCGGGGGGCTATGGCTACACCTTC. It specifies CASSQDAGGYGYTF.

V and J are TRBV4-1 and TRBJ2-7, with TRBD2 identical over 8 bases. With 1 base clipped from V and 2 bases from J, the junction kept 7 bases outside the gene matches. Germline CDR1 is MGHRA and CDR2 is YSYEKL. The CDR3 has 16 amino acids. CDR3 residues: CASSQGEGLGAYEQYF. As DNA, the CDR3 is TGCGCCAGCAGCCAAGGGGAGGGACTAGGGGCCTACGAGCAGTACTTC.

DNA of the CDR3: TGCGCCAGCAGCTTGGCTGTCGGAGGGGTGGATGAAAAACTGTTTTTT. It is translated as CASSLAVGGVDEKLFF. V usage is TRBV5-1 and J usage is TRBJ1-4; D might be TRBD1 (5 bases). Trimming shortened V by 0 bases and J by 6 bases, and 15 bases separated the two germline ends. From germline, CDR1 is SGHRS and CDR2 YFSETQ. The CDR3 sequence is 16 residues long.

The chain carries TRBV7-2 and TRBJ2-7; 8 nucleotides agree with TRBD2. CDR3 length: 18 residues. V shed 0 bases, J shed 6 bases, and the junction held 16 bases outside the gene matches. CDR1 and CDR2 from the germline V gene are SGHTA and FQGNSA. Here the CDR3 reads CASSLASGTFSLSGEQYF. The CDR3 nucleotides are TGTGCCAGCAGCTTAGCTAGCGGGACCTTCTCCTTATCCGGCGAGCAGTACTTC.

The chain uses TRBV28 and TRBJ1-2; 10 nucleotides agree with TRBD1. The CDR3 contains 15 residues. Germline V gene sequence: CDR1 MDHEN, CDR2 SYDVKM. V was clipped by 5 bases and J by 6 bases; unmatched bases: 9. The CDR3 DNA reads TGTGCCAGCAGTAAACCGGGACAGGGGCGGCATGGCTACACCTTC. Its protein is CASSKPGQGRHGYTF.

The chain links TRBV5-3 to TRBJ1-4, with 8 bases fitting TRBD1. TRBV5-3 is labeled an ORF, and its function is uncertain. Trimming removed 1 base from V and 4 bases from J; junction bases left unmatched: 3. The CDR3 loop spans 15 amino acids. The CDR3 protein is CARSLSGQVNEKLFF. The CDR3 DNA sequence: TGTGCCAGAAGCTTGTCGGGACAGGTTAATGAAAAACTGTTTTTT.

The chain joins TRBV5-5 to TRBJ2-2; D is unresolved. The CDR3 has 17 residues. The germline CDR1 and CDR2 sequences are SGHKS and YYEKEE (reference sequence). Trimming left V 1 base short and J 6 bases short, with 19 bases between. CDR3 region: CASSLRVGRGVAGELFF. Written as DNA, the CDR3 is TGTGCCAGCAGCTTGCGCGTAGGCCGCGGAGTAGCCGGGGAGCTGTTTTTT.